Below are 9 T cell receptor beta chains sequenced from a single sample in a study of shared clonotypes between healthy human individuals. Only in-frame clones appear in the TCRdb table, and some are missing; sequencing was by immunoSEQ multiplex PCR. Among roughly 500,000 clones listed, more than 75% were seen once. Sequencing was done on a sample of PBMCs. The receptors come from a woman in her thirties or forties in good health. Some clones in this sample may be carry-over from other donors' samples.

The rearrangement uses TRBV5-1 and TRBJ1-2; perhaps TRBD1 as D (5 bases). Germline CDR1 and CDR2: SGHRS and YFSETQ. This CDR3 is built from 18 residues. Trimming pared 4 bases from V and 1 base from J, leaving 23 bases between. CDR3 region: CASSRGTPGGAINYGYTF. CDR3 coding DNA: TGCGCCAGCAGCCGGGGCACTCCCGGAGGGGCTATTAACTATGGCTACACCTTC.

This clone has just one count. The chain couples TRBV28 to TRBJ1-3; tentatively, D is TRBD1 (6 bases). Germline loops: CDR1 MDHEN, CDR2 SYDVKM. V was shortened by 3 bases and J by 0 bases, with 9 bases between the two germline ends. CDR3 size: 15 residues. The CDR3 spells CASSLVQGSGNTIYF. The CDR3 DNA sequence: TGTGCCAGCAGTTTGGTACAGGGCTCTGGAAACACCATATATTTT. Filled out from reference TRBV28 and TRBJ1-3, the complete variable domain reads DVKVTQSSRYLVKRTGEKVFLECVQDMDHENMFWYRQDPGLGLRLIYFSYDVKMKEKGDIPEGYSVSREKKERFSLILESASTNQTSMYLCASSLVQGSGNTIYFGEGSWLTVV.

This sequence joins TRBV7-2 and TRBJ1-2; possible D gene TRBD1, 5 bases. The CDR3 consists of 14 residues. Germline loops: CDR1 SGHTA, CDR2 FQGNSA. V dropped 6 bases and J dropped 1 base, with 12 bases sitting between them. CDR3 sequence reads: CASRYGGSNYGYTF. In DNA form, the CDR3 reads TGTGCCAGCAGGTACGGGGGAAGTAACTATGGCTACACCTTC.

This clone was counted a few times. This chain joins TRBV29-1 and TRBJ2-5; D is tentatively TRBD1 or TRBD2 (7 bases each). Trimming took off 4 bases at V and 5 bases at J, with 14 bases between the two ends. CDR3 length: 13 amino acids. Looked up from germline, CDR1 is SQVTM and CDR2 is ANQGSEA. The CDR3 loop reads CSVATGEGETQYF. DNA for the CDR3: TGCAGCGTTGCAACAGGGGAGGGGGAGACCCAGTACTTC.

This chain connects TRBV2 to TRBJ1-1; TRBD1 matches 10 bases. The CDR3 has 16 residues. V trimming: 8 bases; J trimming: 5 bases; junction bases outside the gene matches: 14. Germline loops: CDR1 SNHLY, CDR2 FYNNEI. CDR3 amino acids: CASGPGQGPSETEAFF. The CDR3 coding sequence is TGTGCCAGCGGACCGGGACAGGGGCCATCGGAGACTGAAGCTTTCTTT.

The chain couples TRBV13 to TRBJ1-1; unclear D gene. The CDR3 consists of 12 residues. V dropped 1 base and J dropped 1 base, with 1 base sitting between them. CDR1 is PRHDT and CDR2 is FYEKMQ in the germline V gene (reference sequence). As DNA, the CDR3 is TGTGCCAGCAGCTTAGAGAACACTGAAGCTTTCTTT. Translating it yields CASSLENTEAFF.

This chain uses TRBV11-2 with TRBJ2-1; D may be TRBD2 (5 bases). The CDR3 length is 14 residues. CDR1 is SGHAT, CDR2 FQNNGV, per germline. Trimming stripped 0 bases from V and 7 bases from J, with 10 bases between. CDR3 in amino acids: CASSLDRGMNEQFF. CDR3 DNA: TGTGCCAGCAGCTTAGATCGGGGTATGAATGAGCAGTTCTTC.

A word on this clone: A read error may produce the germline difference seen at one junction end. This chain joins TRBV4-1 and TRBJ2-3; D uncertain. Germline V lookup: CDR1 MGHRA, CDR2 YSYEKL. The CDR3 is 13 residues long. CDR3 sequence (DNA): TGTGCCAGCAGCTTAGAAGGAGCAGATACGCAGTATTTT. It codes for CASSLEGADTQYF.

This clone was observed a handful of times. This chain links TRBV25-1 with TRBJ2-3, with 7 bases matching TRBD2. J was trimmed by 0 bases and V by 3 bases; bases with no gene match: 3. This CDR3 comprises 15 residues. Germline V lookup: CDR1 MGHDK, CDR2 SYGVNS. CDR3 region: CASSEGGGSTDTQYF. CDR3 nucleotide sequence: TGTGCCAGCAGTGAGGGGGGGGGAAGCACAGATACGCAGTATTTT.